Each of the 15 T cell receptor beta chains below was sequenced from the same sample in a study of T cell repertoires in cytomegalovirus infection. One entry per CDR3 protein results from TCRdb running MiXCR on the reads. The sample holds hundreds of thousands of distinct CDR3 sequences, approximately 30% seen once. These receptors have no identified antigens. Source: cultured CD8+ T cells from PBMCs, taken from culture after CMV antigen stimulation. The origin of the receptors is a human donor in good health (CMV status not recorded). Some clones in this sample may be carry-over from other donors' samples.

The chain combines TRBV27 with TRBJ2-1; no definite D call. Trimming removed 4 bases from V and 1 base from J, with 14 bases in between. The CDR3 is 16 residues long. In germline, CDR1 is MNHEY, CDR2 SMNVEV (reference sequence). The CDR3 here is CASSYNGRTSYNEQFF. CDR3 nucleotide sequence: TGTGCCAGCAGTTACAACGGACGTACATCCTACAATGAGCAGTTCTTC.

This clonotype was observed a handful of times. The rearrangement links TRBV7-6 to TRBJ2-5; tentative D call: TRBD2 (6 bases). Germline CDR1 reads SGHVS; CDR2 reads FNYEAQ. V was pared by 7 bases and J by 3 bases, with 21 bases between. The CDR3 length is 16 residues. CDR3 sequence reads: CASTSEVGTAEETQYF. The CDR3 DNA is TGTGCCAGCACCTCAGAGGTCGGGACTGCCGAAGAGACCCAGTACTTC.

This clonotype came up many times. Written as DNA, the CDR3 is TGTGCCAGCAGTTGGGGACAGGGAATTGCGGATACGCAGTATTTT. It specifies CASSWGQGIADTQYF. The chain combines TRBV12-3 or TRBV12-4 with TRBJ2-3; 9 nucleotides align to TRBD1. The trim removed 4 bases at V and 6 bases at J, leaving 8 bases unmatched. The length of the CDR3 is 15 residues.

This clonotype turned up a few times. The chain links TRBV5-6 to TRBJ2-1; no firm D call. Germline V lookup: CDR1 SGHDT, CDR2 YYEEEE. CDR3 size: 15 residues. V was shortened by 0 bases and J by 0 bases, with 7 bases between the two germline ends. CDR3 region: CASSLELNSYNEQFF. The CDR3 DNA is TGTGCCAGCAGCTTGGAACTAAACTCCTACAATGAGCAGTTCTTC. Filled out from reference TRBV5-6 and TRBJ2-1, the complete variable domain reads DAGVTQSPTHLIKTRGQQVTLRCSPKSGHDTVSWYQQALGQGPQFIFQYYEEEERQRGNFPDRFSGHQFPNYSSELNVNALLLGDSALYLCASSLELNSYNEQFFGPGTRLTVL.

This clonotype was seen ten or more times. The genes are TRBV7-8 and TRBJ2-7; D is perhaps TRBD1 (5 bases). V was trimmed by 0 bases and J by 5 bases, leaving 11 bases between them. Looked up from germline, CDR1 is SGHVS and CDR2 is FQNEAQ. The CDR3 totals 14 residues. CDR3 sequence reads: CASSLAGAWDEQYF. The CDR3 DNA sequence: TGTGCCAGCAGCTTAGCAGGGGCTTGGGACGAGCAGTACTTC. The full variable domain, completed using reference TRBV7-8 and TRBJ2-7, is GAGVSQSPRYKVAKRGQDVALRCDPISGHVSLFWYQQALGQGPEFLTYFQNEAQLDKSGLPSDRFFAERPEGSVSTLKIQRTQQEDSAVYLCASSLAGAWDEQYFGPGTRLTVT.

V gene TRBV2 combines with J gene TRBJ2-7, with D unresolved. From germline, CDR1 is SNHLY and CDR2 FYNNEI. The germline V and J ends were trimmed by 5 bases and 6 bases, with 8 bases remaining between them. This CDR3 region has 11 residues. CDR3 sequence reads: CASSRAPEQYV. CDR3 coding DNA: TGTGCCAGCAGTCGAGCGCCCGAGCAGTACGTC.

The V and J genes are TRBV27 and TRBJ2-3; TRBD2 is a possible D gene (5 bases). Trimming removed 5 bases at V and 10 bases at J, with 13 bases between. Germline V gene sequence: CDR1 MNHEY, CDR2 SMNVEV (reference sequence). The CDR3 is 12 amino acids. CDR3 loop: CASSTDSLAQYF. CDR3 bases: TGTGCCAGCAGTACGGACTCCCTGGCGCAGTATTTT.

This clonotype was detected ten times or more. The chain employs TRBV7-9 and TRBJ1-1; D gene uncertain. Germline V gene sequence: CDR1 SEHNR, CDR2 FQNEAQ (reference sequence). This CDR3 has 14 residues. Deletions cut 1 base from V and 3 bases from J, with 9 bases between. The CDR3 here is CASSLEGSYTEAFF. In DNA, the CDR3 is TGTGCCAGCAGCTTAGAAGGGTCCTACACTGAAGCTTTCTTT.

The rearrangement links TRBV12-3 or TRBV12-4 to TRBJ1-2; 8 nucleotides agree with TRBD1. With V trimmed by 6 bases and J by 2 bases, 11 bases remained unmatched. This CDR3 spans 16 amino acids. CDR3 in amino acids: CASSTRAGGGNYGYTF. In DNA form, the CDR3 reads TGTGCCAGCAGCACCCGGGCAGGGGGCGGAAACTATGGCTACACCTTC.

Concerning this clonotype itself: A much larger clone differs from this one at a single base, so this may be a read error. V gene TRBV11-2 combines with J gene TRBJ2-3; D possibly corresponds to TRBD2 (6 bases). Trimming removed 0 bases from V and 7 bases from J, with 8 bases in between. The CDR3 contains 13 residues. The germline gives CDR1 SGHAT, CDR2 FQNNGV. Written as DNA, the CDR3 is TGTGCCAGCAGCTTAGACGCGGGGAATACGCAGTATTTT. Its protein is CASSLDAGNTQYF.

Ten or more counts support this clonotype. The gene calls are TRBV7-6 and TRBJ1-1; no clear D gene. CDR1 and CDR2 from the germline V gene are SGHVS and FNYEAQ. V was cut by 5 bases and J by 0 bases, with 16 bases left in between. There are 16 residues in the CDR3. The CDR3 protein is CASSPPRMGLNTEAFF. The DNA for the CDR3 is TGTGCCAGCAGCCCGCCTCGTATGGGCTTGAACACTGAAGCTTTCTTT.

The gene calls are TRBV23-1 and TRBJ1-5; D not resolved. TRBV23-1 is known as an ORF, though its function is uncertain. This CDR3 has 15 residues. Trimming pared 1 base from V and 3 bases from J, leaving 10 bases between. The CDR3 sequence is CASSQFRIPNQPQHF. Here the CDR3 DNA reads TGCGCCAGCAGTCAATTCCGCATCCCCAATCAGCCCCAGCATTTT.

This clonotype was observed a few times. The CDR3 coding sequence is TGTGCCAGCAGCCCCCAAAAGGATACGCAGTATTTT. It yields the protein CASSPQKDTQYF. The chain is built from TRBV7-3 and TRBJ2-3; D unresolved. Trimming removed 5 bases at V and 6 bases at J, with 9 bases between. Per the germline V gene, CDR1 is SGHTA and CDR2 is FQGTGA. This CDR3 comprises 12 residues.

This clonotype was observed a handful of times. This rearrangement joins TRBV4-3 to TRBJ2-3, with TRBD2 as a possible D gene (6 bases). Trimming removed 0 bases from V and 5 bases from J, with 12 bases in between. The CDR3 covers 15 residues. The germline V gene encodes CDR1 LGHNA and CDR2 YSLEER. For the CDR3, the DNA is TGCGCCAGCAGCCAAGAGTGGGGGGTTAGAGATACGCAGTATTTT. This gives the protein CASSQEWGVRDTQYF.

The genes are TRBV6-1 and TRBJ2-1; TRBD1 aligns across 10 bases. The CDR3 extends over 16 amino acids. The ends lost 4 bases at V and 4 bases at J; junction bases unmatched: 7. The germline CDR1 and CDR2 sequences are MNHNS and SASEGT. The CDR3 loop reads CASSAPGQGMYNEQFF. DNA for the CDR3: TGTGCCAGCAGTGCACCGGGACAGGGGATGTACAATGAGCAGTTCTTC.